The clone carrying this T cell receptor (beta chain) occurred many times. TCRdb re-called clones via MiXCR from the PCR reads. The sample shows over 25,000 clones, 14% to 15% of them seen only once. The data derive from a study of metastatic and nonmetastatic thyroid tumors. Each patient went into thyroid surgery without having received any treatment. This CDR3 region has 15 residues. CDR1 is SEHNR, CDR2 FQNEAQ, per germline (reference sequence). V dropped 3 bases and J dropped 5 bases, with 16 bases sitting between them. This chain uses TRBV7-9 with TRBJ2-5; maybe TRBD1 (5 bases). The receptor comes from a female donor with papillary thyroid cancer or a benign thyroid nodule (not recorded which). Some clones in this sample may be carry-over from other donors' samples. Sequencing was performed on blood. Here the CDR3 reads CASSLGRTLGETQYF. The CDR3 region has the DNA TGTGCCAGCAGCTTGGGGCGTACACTCGGGGAGACCCAGTACTTC.